Listed here are 12 T cell receptor beta chains from one sample, sequenced in a study of response to subunit inactivated influenza vaccine. TCRdb analysed the RT-PCR reads with MiXCR anew, one entry per CDR3 protein. Among hundreds of thousands of distinct CDR3 sequences, 9.5% to 15% were seen once, and the ten largest hold 7.8%. This material consisted of non-naive T cells sorted from PBMCs, taken around two weeks before vaccination. Source of these receptors: a man aged 50 to 60 who received an inactivated influenza vaccine.

This clonotype was seen ten or more times. The J gene is TRBJ2-1, the V gene TRBV12-3 or TRBV12-4; TRBD1 aligns across 7 bases. V dropped 7 bases and J dropped 7; count of bases not matched to a gene: 4. The CDR3 has 12 residues. The CDR3 loop reads CASTRQGNEQFF. Written as DNA, the CDR3 is TGTGCCAGCACCAGACAGGGAAATGAGCAGTTCTTC.

This clonotype was counted at least ten times. The chain employs TRBV15 and TRBJ1-2; D is perhaps TRBD1 (5 bases). V was pared by 0 bases and J by 4 bases, with 12 bases between. Germline V CDR1 and CDR2: LNHNV, YYDKDF (reference sequence). The CDR3 consists of 15 residues. The CDR3 here is CATSREGGGGYGYTF. CDR3 nucleotide sequence: TGTGCCACCAGCAGAGAAGGTGGGGGAGGCTATGGCTACACCTTC. Combining the CDR3 with reference TRBV15 and TRBJ1-2 gives the whole variable domain DAMVIQNPRYQVTQFGKPVTLSCSQTLNHNVMYWYQQKSSQAPKLLFHYYDKDFNNEADTPDNFQSRRPNTSFCFLDIRSPGLGDTAMYLCATSREGGGGYGYTFGSGTRLTVV.

The chain links TRBV5-1 to TRBJ2-3, with D maybe TRBD1 (6 bases). This CDR3 region has 16 residues. Per the germline V gene, CDR1 is SGHRS and CDR2 is YFSETQ. Trimming took 0 bases from V and 3 from J, leaving 14 bases between them. Here the CDR3 DNA reads TGCGCCAGCAGCTTGGCCTCGCAGGGGATGACAGATACGCAGTATTTT. Encoded protein: CASSLASQGMTDTQYF.

The V and J genes are TRBV27 and TRBJ2-1; weak D call: TRBD2 (7 bases). The V gene lost 2 bases and the J gene lost 3 bases, with 20 bases spanning the gap. The CDR3 contains 18 residues. Germline V CDR1 and CDR2: MNHEY, SMNVEV (reference sequence). This CDR3 is CASSLKVGGRGYYNEQFF. CDR3 nucleotide sequence: TGTGCCAGCAGTTTAAAGGTGGGGGGGCGGGGGTACTACAATGAGCAGTTCTTC.

This clonotype was detected a few times. This sequence joins TRBV6-1 and TRBJ1-6; 7 bases are shared with TRBD1. Germline V CDR1 and CDR2: MNHNS, SASEGT. The CDR3 loop spans 17 amino acids. Trimming took 3 bases from V and 7 from J; bases not matched to a gene: 12. CDR3 coding DNA: TGTGCCAGCAGTGATAGGGACAGTCGTCATTGGAATTCACCCCTCCACTTT. Translated, it gives CASSDRDSRHWNSPLHF.

The gene calls are TRBV5-4 and TRBJ2-1; the match to TRBD2 covers 8 bases. V lost 0 bases to trimming and J lost 6 bases; unmatched junction nucleotides: 2. The CDR3 spans 14 residues. The germline V gene has CDR1 SGHNT and CDR2 YYREEE (reference sequence). The CDR3 bases are TGTGCCAGCAGCTTGGAGGGGACTAGCAATGAGCAGTTCTTC. It is translated as CASSLEGTSNEQFF.

This clonotype has at least ten counts. The V gene is TRBV12-3 or TRBV12-4, the J gene TRBJ1-4, with 8 bases fitting TRBD1. The CDR3 totals 16 residues. V lost 3 bases to trimming and J lost 8 bases; unmatched junction nucleotides: 11. This chain's CDR3 is CASSFRQGRFGEKLFF. In DNA form, the CDR3 reads TGTGCCAGCAGTTTCAGACAGGGGAGATTCGGCGAAAAACTGTTTTTT.

This clonotype was counted at least ten times. The chain employs TRBV5-1 and TRBJ2-7; tentatively, D is TRBD1 (6 bases). Trimming took 3 bases from V and 5 from J, leaving 15 bases between them. The germline V gene has CDR1 SGHRS and CDR2 YFSETQ. The length of the CDR3 is 14 residues. CDR3 DNA: TGCGCCAGCAGCTCGGGACAACAATCGGACGAGCAGTACTTC. Protein sequence: CASSSGQQSDEQYF.

The sample holds a few counts of this clonotype. J is TRBJ2-7 and V is TRBV29-1, with TRBD1 identical over 9 bases. Looked up from germline, CDR1 is SQVTM and CDR2 is ANQGSEA. This CDR3 is 14 amino acids long. Losses at the gene ends were 7 bases for V and 4 bases for J; bases not matched to a gene: 11. The CDR3 DNA reads TGCAGCGCACTAGGGACAGGGAAGGGGTACGAGCAGTACTTC. It codes for CSALGTGKGYEQYF.

This clonotype appeared a few times. The genes are TRBV20-1 and TRBJ2-2; D might be TRBD2 (6 bases). Trimming left V 0 bases short and J 4 bases short, with 9 bases between. This CDR3 region has 14 residues. Per germline, CDR1 DFQATT and CDR2 SNEGSKA (reference sequence). The CDR3 spells CSARDGGSTGELFF. CDR3 nucleotides: TGCAGTGCTAGAGATGGAGGGAGCACCGGGGAGCTGTTTTTT.

V is TRBV7-2 and J is TRBJ2-1; maybe TRBD2 (6 bases). Germline loops: CDR1 SGHTA, CDR2 FQGNSA. V was clipped by 4 bases and J by 9 bases, with 16 bases between them. The CDR3 totals 14 residues. Written as DNA, the CDR3 is TGTGCCAGCAGCTCGACTAGGGCCCAGGGTGAGCAGTTCTTC. It codes for CASSSTRAQGEQFF.

A few counts support this clonotype. V usage is TRBV7-2 and J usage is TRBJ2-3, with D possibly matching TRBD1 (6 bases). Trimming removed 8 bases from V and 6 bases from J, with 18 bases in between. Germline CDR1 reads SGHTA; CDR2 reads FQGNSA. This CDR3 comprises 14 residues. CDR3 sequence reads: CASGQQGSADTQYF. CDR3 sequence (DNA): TGTGCCAGCGGGCAACAGGGAAGTGCCGATACGCAGTATTTT.